A selection of T cell receptor beta chains follows, all from one sample in a study of Ad26.COV2.S vaccination and SARS-CoV-2 variants. The method was immunoSEQ multiplex PCR; TCRdb's version includes in-frame clones alone and lacks a portion of them. The sample includes about 410,000 clones, approximately 90% of them seen just once. The source material was peripheral blood, sampled in a trial of Ad26.COV2.S vaccine versus placebo. The receptors originated from a person between 18 and 59 years old who received the Ad26.COV2.S COVID-19 vaccine or a placebo. The CDR3 runs from the conserved cysteine through the conserved F or W. D genes are given only for firm matches. A clone size is listed for some rows: how often the clone was seen (once, few, many), or a class if it is expanded.

clone size	D gene	V gene	J gene	CDR3 DNA	CDR3 protein
-	TRBD1	TRBV7-8	TRBJ2-4	TGTGCCAGCAGCCCACCGGGACAGGGAAGGCAAGACATTCAGTACTTC	CASSPPGQGRQDIQYF
-	TRBD2	TRBV4-3	TRBJ2-3	TGCGCCAGCAGCCAAGATTGGGGGGGGTCCACAGATACGCAGTATTTT	CASSQDWGGSTDTQYF
-	TRBD1	TRBV2	TRBJ2-1	TGTGCCAGCAGATGGGACAGGGGAGTCTACAATGAGCAGTTCTTC	CASRWDRGVYNEQFF
once	TRBD1	TRBV24-1	TRBJ2-1	TGTGCCACCAGTGACTTCCGGGACAGGGGTTTCAATGAGCAGTTCTTC	CATSDFRDRGFNEQFF
-	-	TRBV12-3/TRBV12-4	TRBJ1-3	TGTGCCAGTCGCAGAAGCTCTGGAAACACCATATATTTT	CASRRSSGNTIYF
-	TRBD1	TRBV19	TRBJ1-2	TGTGCCAGTAGTCTCGACAGGGGGCAAGGTTATGGCTACACCTTC	CASSLDRGQGYGYTF
-	-	TRBV12-2	TRBJ2-1	TGTGCAAGTCGCTCGCGATCGGGGGTGTCCTACAATGAGCAGTTCTTC	CASRSRSGVSYNEQFF
-	TRBD1	TRBV28	TRBJ1-5	TGTGCCAGCAGTAGCCCTCGGACAGGGGATCAGCCCCAGCATTTT	CASSSPRTGDQPQHF
-	TRBD1	TRBV30	TRBJ1-2	TGTGCCTGGAGCCTAGCCGGGACAGGGGGCAATGGCTACACCTTC	CAWSLAGTGGNGYTF
once	-	TRBV4-3	TRBJ2-3	TGCGCCAGCAGCCCTGACCTAACAGGTTCCACAGATACGCAGTATTTT	CASSPDLTGSTDTQYF
once	-	TRBV7-9	TRBJ2-3	TGTGCCAGCAGCTTAGGCCCCGGAAGAACAGATACGCAGTATTTT	CASSLGPGRTDTQYF
-	-	TRBV11-2	TRBJ1-5	TGTGCCAGCAGTCTCGTACAGGGTCAGCCCCAGCATTTT	CASSLVQGQPQHF
few	TRBD1	TRBV29-1	TRBJ2-5	TGCAGCGTTGAAGTCGACAGGGGAGAGACCCAGTACTTC	CSVEVDRGETQYF
-	-	TRBV11-3	TRBJ1-1	TGTGCCAGCAGCTTAGACCGAGGGAACACTGAAGCTTTCTTT	CASSLDRGNTEAFF
-	-	TRBV29-1	TRBJ1-2	TGCAGCGTCTCGGGGATAACCTATGGCTACACCTTC	CSVSGITYGYTF